This T cell receptor (beta chain) was profiled in a study of control samples from healthy donors and cancer patients. Repertoires were generated with immunoSEQ multiplex PCR, while TCRdb's copy carries only in-frame clones and drops some. In the table there are about 160,000 clones, around 90% of which are singletons. The CDR3 has 16 residues. Trimming took off 2 bases at V and 5 bases at J, with 15 bases between the two ends. Germline CDR1 reads PRHDT; CDR2 reads FYEKMQ (reference sequence). The sample holds one count of this clone. This receptor was taken from a man aged 25-45 years in good health. Sample: blood. The chain combines TRBV13 with TRBJ1-4; D might be TRBD1 (5 bases). Here the CDR3 reads CASSLLAQQVNEKLFF. CDR3 nucleotide sequence: TGTGCCAGCAGCTTACTTGCACAACAGGTGAATGAAAAACTGTTTTTT.